The 23 T cell receptor beta chains below were found in one sample sequenced in a study of T cell repertoires in cytomegalovirus infection. TCRdb re-called the reads with MiXCR, one entry per CDR3 protein. Of roughly 230,000 distinct CDR3 sequences detected, approximately 7% appear once; the ten largest clones hold less than 7.5%. The sample was PBMCs. The origin of the receptors is a human donor in good health (CMV status not recorded). Some clones in this sample may be carry-over from other donors' samples.

Many counts were recorded for this clonotype. V and J are TRBV6-2 or TRBV6-3 and TRBJ1-1; TRBD1 is a possible D gene (5 bases). Germline CDR1 and CDR2: MNHEY and SVGEGT. This CDR3 has 13 residues. Trimming stripped 7 bases from V and 7 bases from J, with 16 bases between. The CDR3 loop reads CASTHPGTHEAFF. CDR3 in DNA: TGTGCCAGCACCCACCCGGGGACGCATGAAGCTTTCTTT.

Many counts were recorded for this clonotype. The chain uses TRBV5-5 and TRBJ1-5, with a tentative D call TRBD1 (5 bases). Trimming took off 4 bases at V and 2 bases at J, with 22 bases between the two ends. In germline, CDR1 is SGHKS, CDR2 YYEKEE (reference sequence). CDR3 length equals 18 residues. The CDR3 reads CASSQGIGGRVGNQPQHF. CDR3 DNA sequence: TGTGCCAGCAGCCAAGGTATCGGGGGACGAGTCGGCAATCAGCCCCAGCATTTT.

This clonotype was counted at least ten times. The chain combines TRBV20-1 with TRBJ1-2; TRBD1 agrees at 9 bases. The CDR3 extends over 13 amino acids. The V segment lost 4 bases and the J segment 5 bases; nucleotides outside the gene matches: 5. The germline gives CDR1 DFQATT, CDR2 SNEGSKA (reference sequence). CDR3 sequence reads: CSATDRGSYGYTF. The CDR3 DNA reads as TGCAGTGCTACGGACAGGGGATCTTATGGCTACACCTTC.

This clonotype turned up a few times. CDR3 in DNA: TGCGCCAGCAGCCCTTTGACTAGCGGGGGGGGCAATGAGCAGTTCTTC. The encoded protein is CASSPLTSGGGNEQFF. The chain joins TRBV5-1 to TRBJ2-1, with 14 nucleotides matching TRBD2. The CDR3 spans 16 residues. Germline lookup yields CDR1 SGHRS and CDR2 YFSETQ. V trimming: 4 bases; J trimming: 6 bases; junction bases outside the gene matches: 6. Variable domain in full (rest from reference TRBV5-1 and TRBJ2-1): KAGVTQTPRYLIKTRGQQVTLSCSPISGHRSVSWYQQTPGQGLQFLFEYFSETQRNKGNFPGRFSGRQFSNSRSEMNVSTLELGDSALYLCASSPLTSGGGNEQFFGPGTRLTVL.

Many counts were recorded for this clonotype. The chain uses TRBV29-1 and TRBJ2-5; D unresolved. The CDR3 loop spans 10 amino acids. Trimming stripped 0 bases from V and 14 bases from J, with 10 bases between. Germline V gene sequence: CDR1 SQVTM, CDR2 ANQGSEA. The CDR3 loop is CSVEDRNSYF. CDR3 DNA: TGCAGCGTTGAAGATCGGAATTCTTACTTC.

This clonotype has a count of ten or more. The chain joins TRBV6-2 or TRBV6-3 to TRBJ2-1; 7 positions match TRBD2. The germline V gene has CDR1 MNHEY and CDR2 SVGEGT. This CDR3 is 15 amino acids long. V shed 4 bases, J shed 7 bases, and the junction held 10 bases outside the gene matches. The CDR3 DNA is TGTGCCAGCAGTTCGAGGCGGGGGATTCTGAATGAGCAGTTCTTC. Translating it yields CASSSRRGILNEQFF.

This clonotype has ten or more counts. The chain employs TRBV7-2 and TRBJ2-5; D is undetermined. V shed 0 bases and J shed 2 bases, with 4 bases lying between them. The CDR3 loop spans 13 amino acids. Germline CDR1 is SGHTA and CDR2 is FQGNSA. The CDR3 is CASSLAFQETQYF. Written as DNA, the CDR3 is TGTGCCAGCAGCTTAGCTTTTCAAGAGACCCAGTACTTC.

This clonotype was seen many times. V is TRBV7-8 and J is TRBJ2-1; the match to TRBD2 covers 10 bases. Germline values: CDR1 SGHVS, CDR2 FQNEAQ. The CDR3 contains 17 residues. V lost 0 bases to trimming and J lost 5 bases; unmatched junction nucleotides: 7. CDR3 sequence (DNA): TGTGCCAGCAGCTTAGCCTCCGGAGCGGGGGGGCACAATGAGCAGTTCTTC. This codes for CASSLASGAGGHNEQFF.

This clonotype was seen repeatedly, ten times or more. This chain uses TRBV7-9 with TRBJ1-6, with D hard to call. The CDR3 totals 12 residues. V shed 5 bases and J shed 11 bases, with 10 bases lying between them. CDR1 is SEHNR, CDR2 FQNEAQ, per germline (reference sequence). CDR3 residues: CASSPNLPPLHF. CDR3 nucleotides: TGTGCCAGCAGCCCCAACCTCCCACCCCTCCACTTT.

This clonotype was seen a few times. The CDR3 loop is CASSQSDLLGYTF. Here the CDR3 DNA reads TGCGCCAGCAGTCAATCGGACCTCCTTGGCTACACCTTC. The chain joins TRBV23-1 to TRBJ1-2; D ambiguous. TRBV23-1 counts as an open reading frame of uncertain function. This CDR3 is 13 amino acids long. V dropped 0 bases and J dropped 7 bases, with 9 bases sitting between them.

The rearrangement joins TRBV10-1 to TRBJ1-1; D is unclear. V dropped 7 bases and J dropped 7 bases, with 13 bases sitting between them. The CDR3 consists of 12 residues. Germline lookup yields CDR1 WNHNN and CDR2 SYGVQD (reference sequence). The CDR3 sequence: CASMGNKGEAFF. The CDR3 bases are TGCGCCAGCATGGGGAATAAGGGTGAAGCTTTCTTT.

The sample holds many counts of this clonotype. V is TRBV7-2 and J is TRBJ1-4; TRBD1 aligns across 7 bases. Trimming removed 4 bases from V and 7 bases from J; junction bases left unmatched: 6. The CDR3 length is 14 residues. Germline V CDR1 and CDR2: SGHTA, FQGNSA. The CDR3 loop reads CASSSPDRSEKLFF. The CDR3, as DNA: TGTGCCAGCAGCTCACCGGACAGGAGTGAAAAACTGTTTTTT.

This clonotype was counted a few times. This chain's CDR3 is CASSGVHNQPQHF. CDR3 in DNA: TGTGCCAGTAGTGGGGTCCACAATCAGCCCCAGCATTTT. This chain joins TRBV19 and TRBJ1-5; D unclear. The V gene's germline CDR1 is LNHDA and CDR2 SQIVND (reference sequence). The CDR3 is 13 residues long. The V end was cut by 5 bases, the J end by 3 bases, with 8 bases between.

This clonotype has at least ten counts. This chain joins TRBV12-3 or TRBV12-4 and TRBJ2-6; 8 bases map to TRBD1. CDR3 length equals 15 residues. V lost 8 bases, J lost 2 bases, and 5 bases stayed unmatched. The CDR3 DNA reads as TGTGCCAGCGCAGGGGGCCGCACTGGGGCCAACGTCCTGACTTTC. The encoded protein is CASAGGRTGANVLTF.

This clonotype was found many times. This chain connects TRBV12-3 or TRBV12-4 to TRBJ2-5; D is perhaps TRBD2 (6 bases). Trimming took off 3 bases at V and 5 bases at J, with 7 bases between the two ends. The CDR3 sequence is 12 residues long. CDR3 protein: CASSFAGETQYF. CDR3 nucleotide sequence: TGTGCCAGCAGTTTTGCGGGGGAGACCCAGTACTTC.

The chain uses TRBV6-5 and TRBJ1-5, with D perhaps TRBD1 (5 bases). CDR1 MNHEY and CDR2 SVGAGI come from the germline V gene. The V end was cut by 5 bases, the J end by 3 bases, with 11 bases between. The CDR3 sequence is 14 residues long. The CDR3: CASSGGGPNQPQHF. The DNA for the CDR3 is TGTGCCAGCAGTGGTGGGGGACCCAATCAGCCCCAGCATTTT.

This clonotype was picked up many times. The J gene is TRBJ2-7, the V gene TRBV5-4, with D perhaps matching TRBD1 or TRBD2 (5 bases each). Germline V lookup: CDR1 SGHNT, CDR2 YYREEE (reference sequence). V dropped 4 bases and J dropped 6 bases, with 8 bases sitting between them. CDR3 length equals 11 residues. In nucleotides, the CDR3 is TGTGCCAGCAGCGGGACCAGCGAGCAGTACTTC. Translating gives CASSGTSEQYF.

This clonotype was seen a few times. CDR3 sequence: CASSSVGASGELFF. CDR3 nucleotides: TGTGCCAGCAGCTCAGTGGGGGCATCCGGGGAGCTGTTTTTT. The chain uses TRBV7-2 and TRBJ2-2; D is perhaps TRBD1 (6 bases). The CDR3 is 14 amino acids. Germline loops: CDR1 SGHTA, CDR2 FQGNSA. V was trimmed by 4 bases and J by 6 bases, leaving 12 bases between them.

This clonotype was seen more than once but under ten times. This CDR3 is CASSWSNQETQYF. In DNA form, the CDR3 reads TGTGCCAGCAGCTGGAGCAACCAAGAGACCCAGTACTTC. The chain has TRBV11-2 and TRBJ2-5, with no clear D. Germline V gene sequence: CDR1 SGHAT, CDR2 FQNNGV. This CDR3 contains 13 residues. V shed 4 bases and J shed 0 bases, with 6 bases lying between them.

This clonotype was observed many times. The chain has TRBV29-1 and TRBJ1-4, with D possibly TRBD1 on 5 matching bases. In germline, CDR1 is SQVTM, CDR2 ANQGSEA. With 7 bases removed from V and 8 bases from J, the gap between germline ends came to 20 bases. The CDR3 covers 14 residues. CDR3 sequence: CSGSQGPTKEKLFF. In DNA, the CDR3 is TGCAGCGGGTCCCAGGGTCCGACGAAGGAAAAACTGTTTTTT. The variable domain in full, with the rest retrieved from reference TRBV29-1 and TRBJ1-4, is SAVISQKPSRDICQRGTSLTIQCQVDSQVTMMFWYRQQPGQSLTLIATANQGSEATYESGFVIDKFPISRPNLTFSTLTVSNMSPEDSSIYLCSGSQGPTKEKLFFGSGTQLSVL.

The sample holds many counts of this clonotype. J is TRBJ2-5 and V is TRBV14; 7 bases fit TRBD1. Losses at the gene ends were 4 bases for V and 2 bases for J; bases not matched to a gene: 7. From germline, CDR1 is SGHDN and CDR2 FVKESK. The CDR3 sequence is 15 residues long. CDR3 in amino acids: CASSPLGQLQETQYF. The CDR3 bases are TGTGCCAGCAGCCCCCTGGGACAGCTACAAGAGACCCAGTACTTC.

The chain is built from TRBV5-1 and TRBJ2-3, with 8 bases aligning to TRBD2. CDR1 SGHRS and CDR2 YFSETQ come from the germline V gene. V shed 0 bases, J shed 6 bases, and the junction held 6 bases outside the gene matches. The CDR3 consists of 15 residues. The CDR3 DNA reads as TGCGCCAGCAGCTTGGACGGGACTAGTCAGGATACGCAGTATTTT. This gives the protein CASSLDGTSQDTQYF.

This clonotype came up a few times. The CDR3 sequence is CASSPFGGPNYGYTF. The CDR3 DNA is TGTGCCAGCAGCCCGTTCGGGGGTCCTAACTATGGCTACACCTTC. This chain uses TRBV7-9 with TRBJ1-2, with D maybe TRBD1 (5 bases). This CDR3 has 15 residues. Trimming shortened V by 5 bases and J by 0 bases, and 13 bases separated the two germline ends. Germline V gives CDR1 SEHNR, CDR2 FQNEAQ (reference sequence).